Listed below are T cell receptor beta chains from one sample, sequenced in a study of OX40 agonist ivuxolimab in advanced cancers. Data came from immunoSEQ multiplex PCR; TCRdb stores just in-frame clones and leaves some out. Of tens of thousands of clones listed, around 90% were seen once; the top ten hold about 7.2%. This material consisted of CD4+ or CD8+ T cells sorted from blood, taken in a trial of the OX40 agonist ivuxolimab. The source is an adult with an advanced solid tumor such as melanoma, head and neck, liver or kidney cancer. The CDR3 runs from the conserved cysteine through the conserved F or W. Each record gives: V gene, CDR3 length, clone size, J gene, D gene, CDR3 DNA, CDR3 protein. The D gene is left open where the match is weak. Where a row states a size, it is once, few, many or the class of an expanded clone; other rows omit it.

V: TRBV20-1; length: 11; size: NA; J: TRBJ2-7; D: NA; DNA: TGCAGTGCTAGAGGGGATTACGAGCAGTACTTC; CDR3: CSARGDYEQYF
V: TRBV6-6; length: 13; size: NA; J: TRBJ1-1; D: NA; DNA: TGTGCCAGCAGTTACATAGAGGGGACTGAAGCTTTCTTT; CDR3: CASSYIEGTEAFF
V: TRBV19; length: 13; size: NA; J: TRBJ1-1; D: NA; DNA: TGTGCCAGTAGTCTTCATAGGGACACTGAAGCTTTCTTT; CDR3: CASSLHRDTEAFF
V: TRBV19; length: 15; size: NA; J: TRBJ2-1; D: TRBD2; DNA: TGTGCCAGTAGTACCTGGACTAGCGGGATCGATGAGCAGTTCTTC; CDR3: CASSTWTSGIDEQFF
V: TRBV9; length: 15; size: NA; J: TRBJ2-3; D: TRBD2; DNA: TGTGCCAGCAGCGTTGGACTAGCGGGAACAGATACGCAGTATTTT; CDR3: CASSVGLAGTDTQYF
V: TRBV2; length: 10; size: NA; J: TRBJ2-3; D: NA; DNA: TGTGCCAGCAGTGAAAATACGCAGTATTTT; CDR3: CASSENTQYF
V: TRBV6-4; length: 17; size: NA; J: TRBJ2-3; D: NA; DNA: TGTGCCAGCAGTGAAACCCCCGCACAGGGGGGGGCAGATACGCAGTATTTT; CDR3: CASSETPAQGGADTQYF
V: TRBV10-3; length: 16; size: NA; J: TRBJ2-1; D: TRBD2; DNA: TGTGCCATCAGAACTAGCGGAACAAGCTCCTACAATGAGCAGTTCTTC; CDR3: CAIRTSGTSSYNEQFF
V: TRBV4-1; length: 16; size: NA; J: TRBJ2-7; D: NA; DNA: TGCGCCAGCAGCCGGACCCCGTGGGGGGTGGCCTACGAGCAGTACTTC; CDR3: CASSRTPWGVAYEQYF
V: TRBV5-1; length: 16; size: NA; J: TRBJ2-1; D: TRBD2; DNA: TGCGCCAGCAGCTTGGTGGTGAGACTAGCTGGCAATGAGCAGTTCTTC; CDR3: CASSLVVRLAGNEQFF
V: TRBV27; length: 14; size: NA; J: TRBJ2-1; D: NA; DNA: TGTGCCAGCAGTTTCGGTTGGCAGAACAATGAGCAGTTCTTC; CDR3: CASSFGWQNNEQFF
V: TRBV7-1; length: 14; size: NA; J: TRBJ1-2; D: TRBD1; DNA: TGTGCCAGCAGCATGACAGGGGACCCAGCACCCTACACCTTC; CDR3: CASSMTGDPAPYTF
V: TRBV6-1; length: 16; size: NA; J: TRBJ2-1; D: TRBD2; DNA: TGTGCCAGCAGTGAAGCAAGGACTAGCGGGAGCGATGAGCAGTTCTTC; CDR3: CASSEARTSGSDEQFF
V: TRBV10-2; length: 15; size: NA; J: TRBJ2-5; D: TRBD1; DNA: TGCGCCAGCGCTCAGGGGGCAGCAGTGCAAGAGACCCAGTACTTC; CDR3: CASAQGAAVQETQYF
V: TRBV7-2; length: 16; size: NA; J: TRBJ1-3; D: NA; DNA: TGTGCCAGCAGCCCGGCGGCAGGGAGCTCTGGAAACACCATATATTTT; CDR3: CASSPAAGSSGNTIYF
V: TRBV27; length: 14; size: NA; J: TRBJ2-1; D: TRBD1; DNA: TGTGCCAGCAGTCTAGGGACAGGGGCCAATGAGCAGTTCTTC; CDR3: CASSLGTGANEQFF
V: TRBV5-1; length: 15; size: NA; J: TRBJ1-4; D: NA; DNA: TGCGCCAGCAGCTTGGCCACTTCAACTAATGAAAAACTGTTTTTT; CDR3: CASSLATSTNEKLFF
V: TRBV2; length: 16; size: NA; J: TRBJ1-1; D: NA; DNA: TGTGCCAGCAGTCTAGGTTTGGGGCAGGGAGAGACTGAAGCTTTCTTT; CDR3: CASSLGLGQGETEAFF
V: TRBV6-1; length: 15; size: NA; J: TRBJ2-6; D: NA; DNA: TGTGCCAGCATAAAGGGTAGCTCTGGGGCCAACGTCCTGACTTTC; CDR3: CASIKGSSGANVLTF
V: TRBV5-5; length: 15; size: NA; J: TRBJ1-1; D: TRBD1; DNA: TGTGCCAGCAGCTTGGCCTCCGGGACAGGGAGAGGGGCTTTCTTT; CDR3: CASSLASGTGRGAFF
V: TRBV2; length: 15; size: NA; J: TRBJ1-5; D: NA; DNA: TGTGCCAGCAGTCGGGACTCCGTCTTCAATCAGCCCCAGCATTTT; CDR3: CASSRDSVFNQPQHF
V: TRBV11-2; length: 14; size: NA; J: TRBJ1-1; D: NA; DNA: TGTGCCAGCAGCTTAGATAGGGTTGGCACTGAAGCTTTCTTT; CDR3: CASSLDRVGTEAFF
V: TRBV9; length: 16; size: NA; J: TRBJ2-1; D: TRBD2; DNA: TGTGCCAGCAGCCCTATAGCGGGAGGTTACTACAATGAGCAGTTCTTC; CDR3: CASSPIAGGYYNEQFF
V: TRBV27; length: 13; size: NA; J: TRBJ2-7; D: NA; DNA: TGTGCCAGCAGCCATGGACAAAGGGACGAGCAGTACTTC; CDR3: CASSHGQRDEQYF
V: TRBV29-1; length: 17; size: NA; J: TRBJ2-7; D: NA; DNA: TGCAGCATCTTCAGACAACTCGAGTTTAGTTCCTCCTACGAGCAGTACTTC; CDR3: CSIFRQLEFSSSYEQYF
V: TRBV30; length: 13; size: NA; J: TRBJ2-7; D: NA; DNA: TGTGCCTGGAGTAGTCAGGGGGGCTACGAGCAGTACTTC; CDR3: CAWSSQGGYEQYF
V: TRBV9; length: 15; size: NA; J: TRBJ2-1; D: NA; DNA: TGTGCCAGCAGCGCCCCTCGGGCTCTCTGGCATGAGCAGTTCTTC; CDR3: CASSAPRALWHEQFF
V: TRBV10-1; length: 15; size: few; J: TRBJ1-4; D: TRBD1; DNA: TGCGCCAGCAGTCAGGGGGACAGCGCTAATGAAAAACTGTTTTTT; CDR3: CASSQGDSANEKLFF
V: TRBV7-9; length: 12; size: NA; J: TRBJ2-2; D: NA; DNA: TGTGCCAGCAAACAGAACACCGGGGAGCTGTTTTTT; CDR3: CASKQNTGELFF
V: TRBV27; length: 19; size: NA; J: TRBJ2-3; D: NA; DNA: TGTGCCAGCACCGCGCCGGGGGGCGTCACGGCGTCGGCCACAGATACGCAGTATTTT; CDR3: CASTAPGGVTASATDTQYF
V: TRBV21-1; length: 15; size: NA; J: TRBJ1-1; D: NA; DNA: TGTGCCAGCAGCCCACCCCGGGACAGGGACACTGAAGCTTTCTTT; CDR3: CASSPPRDRDTEAFF
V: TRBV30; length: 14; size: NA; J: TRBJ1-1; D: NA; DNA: TGTGCCTGGAGTGAGGGGGTTGGGAACACTGAAGCTTTCTTT; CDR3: CAWSEGVGNTEAFF
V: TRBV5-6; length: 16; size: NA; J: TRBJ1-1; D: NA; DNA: TGTGCCAGCAGCTTGTACGCCGGAGGGGGGAACACTGAAGCTTTCTTT; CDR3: CASSLYAGGGNTEAFF
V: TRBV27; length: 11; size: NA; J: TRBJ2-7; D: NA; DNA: TGTGCCACAGAAGTCGGAGGCGAGCAGTACTTC; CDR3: CATEVGGEQYF
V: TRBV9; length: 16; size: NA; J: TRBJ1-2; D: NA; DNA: TGTGCCAGCAGCGTAGAGACGGGGGGGGCCTCTTATGGCTACACCTTC; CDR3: CASSVETGGASYGYTF
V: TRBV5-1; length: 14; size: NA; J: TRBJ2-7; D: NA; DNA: TGCGCCAGCAGCTTGGACGGGAGAGGAAACGAGCAGTACTTC; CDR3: CASSLDGRGNEQYF
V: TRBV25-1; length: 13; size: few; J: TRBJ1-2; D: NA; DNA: TGTGCCAGCAGTGAAGGCAGCCTCAATGGCTACACCTTC; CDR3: CASSEGSLNGYTF
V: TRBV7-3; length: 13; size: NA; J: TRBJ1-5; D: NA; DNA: TGTGCCAGCAGCTTGTTTCCGAATCAGCCCCAGCATTTT; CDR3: CASSLFPNQPQHF
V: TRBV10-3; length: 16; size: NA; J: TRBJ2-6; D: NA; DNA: TGTGCCATCAGTGAATTGCGGTACTCTGGGGCCAACGTCCTGACTTTC; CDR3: CAISELRYSGANVLTF
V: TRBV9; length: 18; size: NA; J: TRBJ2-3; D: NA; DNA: TGTGCCAGCAGCGTAGAATCGGGCGAGCGGCAATTCTTGGATACGCAGTATTTT; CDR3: CASSVESGERQFLDTQYF
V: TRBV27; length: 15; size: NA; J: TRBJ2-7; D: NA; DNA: TGTGCCAGCCATCGTACAGGTTTTAGCTCCTACGAGCAGTACTTC; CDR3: CASHRTGFSSYEQYF
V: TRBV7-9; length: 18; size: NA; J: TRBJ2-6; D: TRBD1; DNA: TGTGCCAGCAGCTTCGGACAGGGCCAACACTCTGGGGCCAACGTCCTGACTTTC; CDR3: CASSFGQGQHSGANVLTF
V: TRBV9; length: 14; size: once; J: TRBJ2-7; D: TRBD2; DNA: TGTGCCAGCAGCGTTCTAGCGGAGTCCTACGAGCAGTACTTC; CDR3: CASSVLAESYEQYF
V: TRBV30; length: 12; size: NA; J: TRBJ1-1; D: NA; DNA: TGTGCCTGGAGGCGCGGGAACACTGAAGCTTTCTTT; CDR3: CAWRRGNTEAFF
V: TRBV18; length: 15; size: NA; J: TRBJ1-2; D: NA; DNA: TGTGCCAGCTCACCAGTTGGCAGGAGGGTCTATGGCTACACCTTC; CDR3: CASSPVGRRVYGYTF
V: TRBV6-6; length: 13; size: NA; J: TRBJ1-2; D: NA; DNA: TGTGCCAGCAGCTTCAGGTTGGACTATGGCTACACCTTC; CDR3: CASSFRLDYGYTF
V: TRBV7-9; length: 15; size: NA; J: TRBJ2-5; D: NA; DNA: TGTGCCAGCAGCTCCACCCCCTATCTACAAGAGACCCAGTACTTC; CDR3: CASSSTPYLQETQYF
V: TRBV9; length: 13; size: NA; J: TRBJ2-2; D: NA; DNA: TGTGCCACCGGGGAGGAGAACACCGGGGAGCTGTTTTTT; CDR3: CATGEENTGELFF
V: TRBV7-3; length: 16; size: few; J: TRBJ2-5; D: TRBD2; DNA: TGTGCCAGCAGCTTAGGGTTAACTAGCGGGTCAGAGACCCAGTACTTC; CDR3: CASSLGLTSGSETQYF
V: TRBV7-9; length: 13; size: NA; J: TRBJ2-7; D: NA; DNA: TGTGCCAGCAGGGGGGTTAGCTCCTACGAGCAGTACTTC; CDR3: CASRGVSSYEQYF
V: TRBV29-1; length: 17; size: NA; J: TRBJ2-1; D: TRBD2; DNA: TGCAGCGTTGAAGGCACGCTAGCGGAAAGGGCCTACAATGAGCAGTTCTTC; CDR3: CSVEGTLAERAYNEQFF
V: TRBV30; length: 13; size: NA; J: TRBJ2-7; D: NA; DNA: TGTGCCTGGAGTGGACGGTCGTCCTACGAGCAGTACTTC; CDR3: CAWSGRSSYEQYF
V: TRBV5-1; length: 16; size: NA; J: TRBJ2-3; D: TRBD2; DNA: TGCGCCAGCAGCTTGGAAGCTAGCGGGCCTGCAGATACGCAGTATTTT; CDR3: CASSLEASGPADTQYF